This T cell receptor beta chain was captured in a study of T cell responses to AZD1222 COVID-19 vaccine (dated by TCRdb to about 2021). With respect to the entire study: Because spike-specific TCR depth and breadth did not differ between the two schedules, AZD1222 recipients who got a second dose at roughly 4 weeks were pooled with those who got a second dose at roughly 12 weeks. TCR sequencing covered fewer than 250 trial participants: nearly 210 given two doses of AZD1222 and about 26 given two doses of MenACWY control vaccine. Trial participants were enrolled into age subgroups of 18-55, 56-69 and 70-plus years, which contained about 150, 28 and 57 TCR-sequenced participants, respectively.

Reading the label with the study, this specimen's time point is: baseline before first vaccination. Vaccinee samples were obtained from the UK trials COV001 and COV002, which included a single-blind randomized controlled phase 2/3 trial of AZD1222 (ChAdOx1 nCoV-19) in healthy adults. Trial participant PBMC samples were collected at day 0 and day 28 after the second dose for TCRbeta chain sequencing. General study outcomes and caveats: A significant rise in spike-specific TCR breadth and depth was observed after two AZD1222 doses relative to day 0 and relative to MenACWY recipients. Nearly half of unique spike-specific TCRs reportedly recognized epitopes outside regions mutated in the B.1.351 and B.1.1.7 variants. In the small 56-69-year group, the increase in depth fell short of significance, most likely because of low power. Conclusions about previously exposed vaccinees were limited because only a handful of AZD1222 recipients were SARS-CoV-2 seropositive at baseline. Because no day 14 peak-response samples were available, repertoires were characterized only after the peak T cell response. Most participants were white British and females outnumbered males, and the authors suggested that clonal diversity may have been underestimated. The whole spike protein was spanned by vaccine-associated CD4 TCRs, and dominant responses were seen in regions 160-218 and 743-854.

The CDR3 regions of human TCRbeta chains were analyzed by immunosequencing. As for how the authors treated the data: TCRs in the repertoires were matched against a reference library of SARS-CoV-2-specific TCRs that had been generated with the MIRA antigen-specificity platform. Breadth was defined as the fraction of unique TCRs that were SARS-CoV-2-associated, and depth was defined as the fraction of total T cells that were SARS-CoV-2-associated. Using the MIRA data, each spike-specific TCR was mapped to the spike region that the TCR reacts to and placed in a CD4 or CD8 class. Log10-transformed breadth and depth values were compared by one-way ANOVA with Sidak's multiple comparisons tests. The immuneACCESS repertoire file appears here via TCRdb, limited to in-frame rearrangements. These files lack a portion of the clones; in checked studies, under half of the deficit traces to unresolved V genes, and the cause of the others is not known. Clone size and V and J calls were adopted from that table, with D and trimming inferred from the DNA. The sample profile shows just under 85,000 clones; roughly 90% of them were found once. The ten largest clones represent 6% to 9% of the sample.

In regard to this clone: Its antigen is currently not known. Base qualities are not provided; no much larger clone lies one nucleotide away.

Spanning cysteine to phenylalanine, the CDR3 consists of 17 amino acids. CDR3 DNA is the only sequence kept; it has 51 bases, read in frame from the first base. At the junction V is shortened by 4 bases and J by 0 bases; bases outside the gene matches: 7. CDR1 and CDR2, per the germline V gene (reference sequence), are LNHDA and SQIVND. The V and J segments used are TRBV19 and TRBJ2-7; 12 bases in the middle match TRBD2. The source of this sequence is an adult in good health. The source was peripheral blood, collected on day 0 of AZD1222 vaccination. The nucleotide sequence reads TGTGCCAGTAGTAGGGGACGACTAGCGGGAGACTCCTACGAGCAGTACTTC. Translation gives CASSRGRLAGDSYEQYF.